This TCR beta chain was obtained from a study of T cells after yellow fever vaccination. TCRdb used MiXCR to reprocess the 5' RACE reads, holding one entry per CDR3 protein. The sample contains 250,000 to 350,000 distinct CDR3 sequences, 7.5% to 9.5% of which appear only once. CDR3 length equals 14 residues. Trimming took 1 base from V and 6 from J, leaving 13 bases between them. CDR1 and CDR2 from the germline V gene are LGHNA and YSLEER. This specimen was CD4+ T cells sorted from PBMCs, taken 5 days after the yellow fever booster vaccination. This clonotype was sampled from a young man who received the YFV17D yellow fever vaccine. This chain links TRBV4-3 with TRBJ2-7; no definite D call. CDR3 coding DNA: TGCGCCAGCAGCCAAGGCTTAGGGTTCGGCGAGCAGTACTTC. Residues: CASSQGLGFGEQYF.